These T cell receptor beta chains were read from a single sample in a study of shared T cell receptors in the human thymus. Method: immunoSEQ multiplex PCR; TCRdb's copy keeps in-frame clones and lacks some. The sample holds some 660,000 clones, roughly 86% seen once. This sample also belongs to another study, concerning human thymus T cells.

Sequenced sample: thymocytes. These receptors originate from a boy under two years old with a congenital heart defect. The CDR3 runs from the conserved cysteine through the conserved F or W. D genes are given only for firm matches. Part of the rows lack a size; the others show once, few, many or a class for expanded clones.

cdr3_nt: TGCGCCAGCAGCTTGGAGGGACTAGCGGGAGCCCGAGCATACGAGCAGTACTTC
cdr3_aa: CASSLEGLAGARAYEQYF
d_call: TRBD2
clone_size: .
j_call: TRBJ2-7
v_call: TRBV5-1
cdr3_length: 18

cdr3_nt: TGTGCCAGCAGTACTCGGCGGGAGGAAAACTACGAGCAGTACTTC
cdr3_aa: CASSTRREENYEQYF
d_call: TRBD2
clone_size: .
j_call: TRBJ2-7
v_call: TRBV2
cdr3_length: 15

cdr3_nt: TGTGCCAGCAGCGTGACAAGCAATCGCAATCAGCCCCAGCATTTT
cdr3_aa: CASSVTSNRNQPQHF
d_call: .
clone_size: .
j_call: TRBJ1-5
v_call: TRBV9
cdr3_length: 15

cdr3_nt: TGTACCCAACCGGGGGTGAGCTCTGGAAACACCATATATTTT
cdr3_aa: CTQPGVSSGNTIYF
d_call: .
clone_size: .
j_call: TRBJ1-3
v_call: TRBV6-6
cdr3_length: 14

cdr3_nt: TGTGCCAGCAGTAGCGGACAGGGCAATGAGCAGTTCTTC
cdr3_aa: CASSSGQGNEQFF
d_call: TRBD1
clone_size: .
j_call: TRBJ2-1
v_call: TRBV6-4
cdr3_length: 13

cdr3_nt: TGTGCCAGCAGCCCACGTGGACAGGTTAATCCCCTCCACTTT
cdr3_aa: CASSPRGQVNPLHF
d_call: TRBD1
clone_size: once
j_call: TRBJ1-6
v_call: TRBV7-2
cdr3_length: 14

cdr3_nt: TGTGCCAGTAGTGGGCAGGCCGCCCCCACAGATACGCAGTATTTT
cdr3_aa: CASSGQAAPTDTQYF
d_call: .
clone_size: .
j_call: TRBJ2-3
v_call: TRBV19
cdr3_length: 15

cdr3_nt: TGCAGCGTTGAATCGGGAATGAACACTGAAGCTTTCTTT
cdr3_aa: CSVESGMNTEAFF
d_call: .
clone_size: .
j_call: TRBJ1-1
v_call: TRBV29-1
cdr3_length: 13

cdr3_nt: TGTGCCAGCAGCCCTAGGACTAGCGCGACTCCGTCGGGGGGCGAGCAGTACTTC
cdr3_aa: CASSPRTSATPSGGEQYF
d_call: TRBD2
clone_size: .
j_call: TRBJ2-7
v_call: TRBV13
cdr3_length: 18

cdr3_nt: TGTGCCAGCAGCCCCACGGACAGGGCACAAACCTACACAGATACGCAGTATTTT
cdr3_aa: CASSPTDRAQTYTDTQYF
d_call: TRBD1
clone_size: .
j_call: TRBJ2-3
v_call: TRBV7-9
cdr3_length: 18

cdr3_nt: TGTGCCAGCAGCACTAGCGGGGGCACAGATACGCAGTATTTT
cdr3_aa: CASSTSGGTDTQYF
d_call: TRBD2
clone_size: .
j_call: TRBJ2-3
v_call: TRBV7-3
cdr3_length: 14

cdr3_nt: TGCAGCGCCCCGGTCGGTAGAGAAGCTTTCTTT
cdr3_aa: CSAPVGREAFF
d_call: .
clone_size: .
j_call: TRBJ1-1
v_call: TRBV29-1
cdr3_length: 11

cdr3_nt: TGTGCCAGCAGTGAAGCGTCGGCTAGTTTACCCCCTAAACTAGCCAAAAACATTCAGTACTTC
cdr3_aa: CASSEASASLPPKLAKNIQYF
d_call: .
clone_size: .
j_call: TRBJ2-4
v_call: TRBV6-1
cdr3_length: 21

cdr3_nt: TGTGCCAGCAGCGTCGGGAGGAGCACAGATACGCAGTATTTT
cdr3_aa: CASSVGRSTDTQYF
d_call: TRBD2
clone_size: .
j_call: TRBJ2-3
v_call: TRBV9
cdr3_length: 14

cdr3_nt: TGCGCCAGCAGACGCCCCGGGACAGGGACTTTGGGGACTGAAGCTTTCTTT
cdr3_aa: CASRRPGTGTLGTEAFF
d_call: TRBD1
clone_size: .
j_call: TRBJ1-1
v_call: TRBV5-1
cdr3_length: 17

cdr3_nt: TGTGCCAGCAGTGTATCCGGGACAAGCGCTGAAGCTTTCTTT
cdr3_aa: CASSVSGTSAEAFF
d_call: .
clone_size: once
j_call: TRBJ1-1
v_call: TRBV27
cdr3_length: 14

cdr3_nt: TGTGCCAGCAGTGAAGCTTCTCGGGGACTCCAGTACTTC
cdr3_aa: CASSEASRGLQYF
d_call: .
clone_size: .
j_call: TRBJ2-4
v_call: TRBV2
cdr3_length: 13

cdr3_nt: TGTGCCAGCAGTGCACAGGGGGGGAACACTGAAGCTTTCTTT
cdr3_aa: CASSAQGGNTEAFF
d_call: TRBD1
clone_size: .
j_call: TRBJ1-1
v_call: TRBV28
cdr3_length: 14

cdr3_nt: TGTGCCAGCAGTTTAAGGAGACCTAACTATGGCTACACCTTC
cdr3_aa: CASSLRRPNYGYTF
d_call: .
clone_size: few
j_call: TRBJ1-2
v_call: TRBV28
cdr3_length: 14

cdr3_nt: TGTGCCATCAGTGAGTCGGGGCCTTGGGCCGGGGAGCTGTTTTTT
cdr3_aa: CAISESGPWAGELFF
d_call: .
clone_size: .
j_call: TRBJ2-2
v_call: TRBV10-3
cdr3_length: 15

cdr3_nt: TGTGCCAGCAGCACCGGGAGGGCCGTACACAATAATGAGCAGTTCTTC
cdr3_aa: CASSTGRAVHNNEQFF
d_call: TRBD2
clone_size: .
j_call: TRBJ2-1
v_call: TRBV7-8
cdr3_length: 16

cdr3_nt: TGTGCCAGCAGCTTATCCAGAAACGATGAGCAGTTCTTC
cdr3_aa: CASSLSRNDEQFF
d_call: .
clone_size: .
j_call: TRBJ2-1
v_call: TRBV13
cdr3_length: 13

cdr3_nt: TGTGCCAGCAGCTTAAGCGGTGGCTTTCACACAGATACGCAGTATTTT
cdr3_aa: CASSLSGGFHTDTQYF
d_call: .
clone_size: once
j_call: TRBJ2-3
v_call: TRBV11-3
cdr3_length: 16

cdr3_nt: TGTGCCTGGCTGACAGAGCTAGATACGCAGTATTTT
cdr3_aa: CAWLTELDTQYF
d_call: .
clone_size: .
j_call: TRBJ2-3
v_call: TRBV30
cdr3_length: 12

cdr3_nt: TGTGCCAGCAGTTGCACAGGGTCCGGGGAGCTGTTTTTT
cdr3_aa: CASSCTGSGELFF
d_call: .
clone_size: .
j_call: TRBJ2-2
v_call: TRBV5-8
cdr3_length: 13

cdr3_nt: TGCGCCAGCAGCTTGGCCAGGGGGCCGCATTCACCCCTCCACTTT
cdr3_aa: CASSLARGPHSPLHF
d_call: TRBD1
clone_size: once
j_call: TRBJ1-6
v_call: TRBV5-1
cdr3_length: 15

cdr3_nt: TGTGCCAGCAGGGGCCTTGGACAGGTCGGCTACACCTTC
cdr3_aa: CASRGLGQVGYTF
d_call: TRBD1
clone_size: .
j_call: TRBJ1-2
v_call: TRBV11-2
cdr3_length: 13

cdr3_nt: TGTGCCAGCAGCTTAAAGCGGCGCACAGATACGCAGTATTTT
cdr3_aa: CASSLKRRTDTQYF
d_call: .
clone_size: .
j_call: TRBJ2-3
v_call: TRBV7-9
cdr3_length: 14

cdr3_nt: TGTGCCAGCAGCCAAGATACCGGAGGGGGCAGACCCTACGAGCAGTACTTC
cdr3_aa: CASSQDTGGGRPYEQYF
d_call: .
clone_size: once
j_call: TRBJ2-7
v_call: TRBV14
cdr3_length: 17

cdr3_nt: TGCAGCGTTCCCTGGACTAGCTCGGCCTACAATGAGCAGTTCTTC
cdr3_aa: CSVPWTSSAYNEQFF
d_call: TRBD2
clone_size: few
j_call: TRBJ2-1
v_call: TRBV29-1
cdr3_length: 15

cdr3_nt: TGCGCCAGCAGCTTAGCGGAGACCCCCGAGGTGGATACGCAGTATTTT
cdr3_aa: CASSLAETPEVDTQYF
d_call: .
clone_size: .
j_call: TRBJ2-3
v_call: TRBV5-1
cdr3_length: 16

cdr3_nt: TGTGCCAGTAGTATACCCCGGACAGGGGATGGCAATCAGCCCCAGCATTTT
cdr3_aa: CASSIPRTGDGNQPQHF
d_call: TRBD1
clone_size: .
j_call: TRBJ1-5
v_call: TRBV19
cdr3_length: 17

cdr3_nt: TGTGCCAGCAGTCACACGGGGCAGGGGCTCACAGATACGCAGTATTTT
cdr3_aa: CASSHTGQGLTDTQYF
d_call: .
clone_size: .
j_call: TRBJ2-3
v_call: TRBV7-8
cdr3_length: 16

cdr3_nt: TGTGCCATCAGGGGGCCCAAAAATACAGGTGGAAACACCATATATTTT
cdr3_aa: CAIRGPKNTGGNTIYF
d_call: .
clone_size: .
j_call: TRBJ1-3
v_call: TRBV10-3
cdr3_length: 16

cdr3_nt: TGTGCCAGCAGTTTATGGCCTCGGGGGGGGTTCAATGAGCAGTTCTTC
cdr3_aa: CASSLWPRGGFNEQFF
d_call: TRBD2
clone_size: once
j_call: TRBJ2-1
v_call: TRBV28
cdr3_length: 16

cdr3_nt: TGTGCCTGGAGTGTACCGGATCGTGGTCGGGGGTTTCCCTATAGCAATCAGCCCCAGCATTTT
cdr3_aa: CAWSVPDRGRGFPYSNQPQHF
d_call: .
clone_size: .
j_call: TRBJ1-5
v_call: TRBV30
cdr3_length: 21

cdr3_nt: TGTGCCAGCAGCTTAGCTTACGGGCACAGCACGGGGAAAAACATTCAGTACTTC
cdr3_aa: CASSLAYGHSTGKNIQYF
d_call: .
clone_size: .
j_call: TRBJ2-4
v_call: TRBV7-2
cdr3_length: 18

cdr3_nt: TGTGCCAGCAATCACTCGAGAGGACAGGGGCCATATAGCAATCAGCCCCAGCATTTT
cdr3_aa: CASNHSRGQGPYSNQPQHF
d_call: TRBD1
clone_size: .
j_call: TRBJ1-5
v_call: TRBV28
cdr3_length: 19

cdr3_nt: TGCGCCAGCAGCCAATCGGGGGGGCCCCTGTACTTC
cdr3_aa: CASSQSGGPLYF
d_call: TRBD2
clone_size: .
j_call: TRBJ2-7
v_call: TRBV4-3
cdr3_length: 12

cdr3_nt: TGTGCCAGCAGATATCCAATAGGTTCGAGGGATAACACCGGGGAGCTGTTTTTT
cdr3_aa: CASRYPIGSRDNTGELFF
d_call: .
clone_size: .
j_call: TRBJ2-2
v_call: TRBV7-9
cdr3_length: 18

cdr3_nt: TGCGCCAGCAGCCGGCGACCGGGGCAGCGGGATATTGGAGATACGCAGTATTTT
cdr3_aa: CASSRRPGQRDIGDTQYF
d_call: TRBD2
clone_size: .
j_call: TRBJ2-3
v_call: TRBV4-3
cdr3_length: 18

cdr3_nt: TGTGCCAGCTCCCTCGGGACAGGGGAATCCTACGAGCAGTACTTC
cdr3_aa: CASSLGTGESYEQYF
d_call: TRBD1
clone_size: .
j_call: TRBJ2-7
v_call: TRBV18
cdr3_length: 15

cdr3_nt: TGTGCCAGCAGTGGGGGGCTTGGTCATCAGCCCCAGCATTTT
cdr3_aa: CASSGGLGHQPQHF
d_call: .
clone_size: .
j_call: TRBJ1-5
v_call: TRBV25-1
cdr3_length: 14

cdr3_nt: TGTGCCAGCAGCTTACGTGGGGCCGTCCCTCCAGATACGCAGTATTTT
cdr3_aa: CASSLRGAVPPDTQYF
d_call: .
clone_size: .
j_call: TRBJ2-3
v_call: TRBV7-9
cdr3_length: 16

cdr3_nt: TGTGCCAGCCGGACAGGCGAGAACACTGAAGCTTTCTTT
cdr3_aa: CASRTGENTEAFF
d_call: TRBD1
clone_size: .
j_call: TRBJ1-1
v_call: TRBV6-1
cdr3_length: 13

cdr3_nt: TGTGCCAGCACCCGACAGGGCTCAATCCTGGAGCAGTACTTC
cdr3_aa: CASTRQGSILEQYF
d_call: TRBD1
clone_size: .
j_call: TRBJ2-7
v_call: TRBV28
cdr3_length: 14

cdr3_nt: TGTGCCAGCACAGGGACAAAATCCTACAATGAGCAGTTCTTC
cdr3_aa: CASTGTKSYNEQFF
d_call: .
clone_size: .
j_call: TRBJ2-1
v_call: TRBV2
cdr3_length: 14

cdr3_nt: TGTGCCAGGGATCCGGGACTCCTGACCTACGAGCAGTACTTC
cdr3_aa: CARDPGLLTYEQYF
d_call: .
clone_size: .
j_call: TRBJ2-7
v_call: TRBV7-4
cdr3_length: 14

cdr3_nt: TGTGCCAGCAGCTTAGTCCGGGTTACGGGACAAGAGACCCAGTACTTC
cdr3_aa: CASSLVRVTGQETQYF
d_call: .
clone_size: .
j_call: TRBJ2-5
v_call: TRBV7-8
cdr3_length: 16

cdr3_nt: TGTGCCAGCAGTTTAATCTCCGGGACAGGGAACACCGGGGAGCTGTTTTTT
cdr3_aa: CASSLISGTGNTGELFF
d_call: TRBD1
clone_size: .
j_call: TRBJ2-2
v_call: TRBV28
cdr3_length: 17

cdr3_nt: TGTGCCAGCAGTGGCAAACCCACAGATACGCAGTATTTT
cdr3_aa: CASSGKPTDTQYF
d_call: .
clone_size: few
j_call: TRBJ2-3
v_call: TRBV5-4
cdr3_length: 13

cdr3_nt: TGTGCCAGCAGTGATTCTGACTATGGCTACACCTTC
cdr3_aa: CASSDSDYGYTF
d_call: .
clone_size: .
j_call: TRBJ1-2
v_call: TRBV25-1
cdr3_length: 12